This TCR beta chain is drawn from a study of human versus mouse CDR3 diversity and MHC coevolution. Sequencing was performed with immunoSEQ multiplex PCR; in TCRdb, only in-frame clones are kept and a portion is missing. Of about 60,000 clones in the sample, around 94% were seen once. Study-wide findings and caveats: On average, humans showed more CDR3 deletions and insertions than mice. iCHAO1 estimated the human TCR beta repertoire at 1.6 million or so clonotypes.

The CDR3 consists of 14 residues. V dropped 4 bases and J dropped 8 bases, with 20 bases sitting between them. Germline CDR1 is GTSNPN and CDR2 is SVGIG (reference sequence). Of note for this clone: Its antigen is unknown.

Naive CD4 T cells, CD45RO-negative and CD62L-positive, were flow-sorted from PBMCs. The clonotype was recovered from a person in their 60s in good health. The chain recombines TRBV30 with TRBJ1-2; no reliable D call. Source material: naive CD4+ T cells from blood. Subset of the sample: CD45RO-negative CD62L-positive naive CD4 T cells. Written as DNA, the CDR3 is TGTGCCTGGACCCTAGGCCTCCTCCTTTGGGGCTACACCTTC. Its protein product is CAWTLGLLLWGYTF. Using reference TRBV30 and TRBJ1-2 for the parts outside the CDR3, the full variable domain is SQTIHQWPATLVQPVGSPLSLECTVEGTSNPNLYWYRQAAGRGLQLLFYSVGIGQISSEVPQNLSASRPQDRQFILSSKKLLLSDSGFYLCAWTLGLLLWGYTFGSGTRLTVV.